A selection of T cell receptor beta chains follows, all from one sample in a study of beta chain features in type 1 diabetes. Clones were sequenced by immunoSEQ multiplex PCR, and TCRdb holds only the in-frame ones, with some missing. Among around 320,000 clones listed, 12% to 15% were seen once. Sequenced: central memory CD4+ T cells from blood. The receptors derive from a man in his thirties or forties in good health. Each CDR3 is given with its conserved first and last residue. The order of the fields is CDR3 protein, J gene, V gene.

CDR3: CATREKLFF
J: TRBJ1-4
V: TRBV15

CDR3: CASSIGLAAISGANVLTF
J: TRBJ2-6
V: TRBV19

CDR3: CASSPRGLTNEKLFF
J: TRBJ1-4
V: TRBV28

CDR3: CASSFLGSTEAFF
J: TRBJ1-1
V: TRBV27

CDR3: CASSPQGRDYGYTF
J: TRBJ1-2
V: TRBV5-1

CDR3: CASSTNRRTGGSYEQYF
J: TRBJ2-7
V: TRBV7-6

CDR3: CASRPGGPGYGYTF
J: TRBJ1-2
V: TRBV6-5

CDR3: CASSGGRGNRQETQYF
J: TRBJ2-5
V: TRBV5-8

CDR3: CASSLDRANTGELFF
J: TRBJ2-2
V: TRBV6-1

CDR3: CASSFGAFSYNEQFF
J: TRBJ2-1
V: TRBV6-5

CDR3: CASSVAGGTHNEQFF
J: TRBJ2-1
V: TRBV9

CDR3: CASSLGGFGNSPLHF
J: TRBJ1-6
V: TRBV7-9

CDR3: CASSQAGLNQPQHF
J: TRBJ1-5
V: TRBV7-2

CDR3: CASSAGTADSTQYF
J: TRBJ2-5
V: TRBV9

CDR3: CASSQAWNGNTIYF
J: TRBJ1-3
V: TRBV4-1

CDR3: CASSVAGRNEQFF
J: TRBJ2-1
V: TRBV9

CDR3: CASSLRTGVVGELFF
J: TRBJ2-2
V: TRBV11-3

CDR3: CAINSGTRNEQFF
J: TRBJ2-1
V: TRBV10-3

CDR3: CASSLGGKVTKNIQYF
J: TRBJ2-4
V: TRBV5-1

CDR3: CASSLNQGASYTIYF
J: TRBJ1-3
V: TRBV7-2

CDR3: CASSPLTGPTNYGYTF
J: TRBJ1-2
V: TRBV5-1

CDR3: CASSRAGLAGQETQYF
J: TRBJ2-5
V: TRBV7-7

CDR3: CASSSHRETDTQYF
J: TRBJ2-3
V: TRBV27

CDR3: CASSGLADNEQFF
J: TRBJ2-1
V: TRBV7-9

CDR3: CASSYGAALNTDTQYF
J: TRBJ2-3
V: TRBV6-5

CDR3: CASRLNYGTAASVDTQYF
J: TRBJ2-3
V: TRBV7-9

CDR3: CASSLSRNNEQFF
J: TRBJ2-1
V: TRBV5-1

CDR3: CASSTGLAGYNEQFF
J: TRBJ2-1
V: TRBV7-7

CDR3: CASSLSSGFNEKLFF
J: TRBJ1-4
V: TRBV7-6

CDR3: CASSYLSSGELFF
J: TRBJ2-2
V: TRBV19

CDR3: CSAAVKETQYF
J: TRBJ2-5
V: TRBV20-1

CDR3: CASSEPWSLVYTEAFF
J: TRBJ1-1
V: TRBV2

CDR3: CASSPIPNTEAFF
J: TRBJ1-1
V: TRBV6-5

CDR3: CASTTDGGSNQPQHF
J: TRBJ1-5
V: TRBV2

CDR3: CASGQGDFQETQYF
J: TRBJ2-5
V: TRBV10-1

CDR3: CASSRTGTSYEQYF
J: TRBJ2-7
V: TRBV6-1